The 16 T cell receptor beta chains below come from one sample, sequenced in a study of blood T cell repertoires in COVID-19. The repertoire was sequenced with immunoSEQ multiplex PCR; TCRdb's copy has only in-frame clones and lacks some. Among a few hundred thousand clones listed, around nine tenths were seen once. The specimen sequenced was peripheral blood. The receptors originated from a human donor in a cohort sampled during active COVID-19.

The rearrangement uses TRBV6-5 and TRBJ2-7; 14 nucleotides match TRBD2. CDR3 length: 15 residues. Germline CDR1 and CDR2: MNHEY and SVGAGI. The trim removed 4 bases at V and 2 bases at J, leaving 1 base unmatched. The CDR3 DNA reads as TGTGCCAGCAGTTGGGGACTAGCGGGGGCCTACGAGCAGTACTTC. It specifies CASSWGLAGAYEQYF.

This clone was detected a few times. The CDR3 DNA is TGCGCCAGCAGCCGGCACGAGGGCTTGAACACTGAAGCTTTCTTT. Protein sequence: CASSRHEGLNTEAFF. The gene calls are TRBV4-1 and TRBJ1-1; D call uncertain. Per the germline V gene, CDR1 is MGHRA and CDR2 is YSYEKL. With 4 bases removed from V and 0 bases from J, the gap between germline ends came to 12 bases. This CDR3 comprises 15 residues.

The chain couples TRBV7-2 to TRBJ2-3, with 7 bases lining up with TRBD1. V dropped 4 bases and J dropped 1; count of bases not matched to a gene: 14. CDR1 and CDR2 (germline): SGHTA, FQGNSA. The CDR3 spans 18 residues. CDR3 amino acids: CASSCYYRGACGTDTQYF. The CDR3 DNA is TGTGCCAGCAGCTGCTACTACAGGGGCGCGTGCGGCACAGATACGCAGTATTTT.

This clone came up once. This rearrangement joins TRBV4-1 to TRBJ2-3; 7 nucleotides line up with TRBD2. This CDR3 comprises 19 residues. Unmatched junction bases numbered 17, after V lost 5 bases and J lost 0 bases. Germline-derived CDR1 and CDR2 are MGHRA and YSYEKL. Written as DNA, the CDR3 is TGCGCCAGCAGCTTTACGGGGGGATACCCGAAATCTAGCACAGATACGCAGTATTTT. Translated, it gives CASSFTGGYPKSSTDTQYF.

The V and J genes are TRBV19 and TRBJ2-3; D is uncertain. The CDR3 runs to 15 residues. Germline lookup yields CDR1 LNHDA and CDR2 SQIVND (reference sequence). With 1 base removed from V and 3 bases from J, the gap between germline ends came to 11 bases. Written as DNA, the CDR3 is TGTGCCAGTAGTATAGGAGCTAGTACTACAGATACGCAGTATTTT. Translated, it gives CASSIGASTTDTQYF.

This chain joins TRBV11-2 and TRBJ2-1; 12 nucleotides agree with TRBD2. CDR3 size: 16 residues. Germline V lookup: CDR1 SGHAT, CDR2 FQNNGV. Losses at the gene ends were 5 bases for V and 2 bases for J; bases not matched to a gene: 4. The CDR3 reads CASSRLAGVTYNEQFF. CDR3 nucleotide sequence: TGTGCCAGCAGCAGACTAGCGGGAGTAACCTACAATGAGCAGTTCTTC.

CDR3 bases: TGCGCCAGCAGCCAAGATCCGGGTGGCTACGAGCAGTACTTC. Its protein product is CASSQDPGGYEQYF. The J gene is TRBJ2-7, the V gene TRBV4-1; D gene ambiguous. The CDR3 has 14 amino acids. Germline values: CDR1 MGHRA, CDR2 YSYEKL. Between the trimmed V and J ends, which lost 0 bases and 3 bases, there was a span of 9 bases.

This clone has just a few counts. The rearrangement links TRBV5-5 to TRBJ1-1; 7 bases line up with TRBD1. The germline gives CDR1 SGHKS, CDR2 YYEKEE (reference sequence). This CDR3 comprises 14 residues. Trimming took 1 base from V and 4 from J; bases not matched to a gene: 4. The CDR3 nucleotides read TGTGCCAGCAGCTTGCGGTCAGGGGGCACTGAAGCTTTCTTT. Translating it yields CASSLRSGGTEAFF. Full variable domain (missing parts from reference TRBV5-5 and TRBJ1-1): DAGVTQSPTHLIKTRGQQVTLRCSPISGHKSVSWYQQVLGQGPQFIFQYYEKEERGRGNFPDRFSARQFPNYSSELNVNALLLGDSALYLCASSLRSGGTEAFFGQGTRLTVV.

This chain uses TRBV4-2 with TRBJ1-2, with 9 bases matching TRBD1. The junction had 7 bases not matched to a gene; V was cut back by 1 base and J by 1 base. From germline, CDR1 is LGHNA and CDR2 YNFKEQ. The CDR3 extends over 17 amino acids. The CDR3 DNA is TGTGCCAGCAGCCAAGGACAGGGGGGAAATCTTAACTATGGCTACACCTTC. This translates into CASSQGQGGNLNYGYTF.

This clone turned up a few times. This sequence joins TRBV11-2 and TRBJ2-1; a weak D match, TRBD1 (6 bases). Trimming cost V 4 bases and J 7 bases, with 14 bases left between them. CDR1 and CDR2 from the germline V gene are SGHAT and FQNNGV. The CDR3 consists of 14 residues. The CDR3 is CASSSTGNRNEQFF. The CDR3 nucleotides are TGTGCCAGCAGCTCCACAGGGAACCGGAATGAGCAGTTCTTC.

V usage is TRBV4-1 and J usage is TRBJ2-3; TRBD2 aligns across 7 bases. CDR3 size: 17 residues. Germline CDR1 reads MGHRA; CDR2 reads YSYEKL. Losses at the gene ends were 4 bases for V and 0 bases for J; bases not matched to a gene: 10. Here the CDR3 reads CASSLGGGLTSTDTQYF. CDR3 nucleotides: TGCGCCAGCAGCCTCGGCGGGGGACTCACTAGCACAGATACGCAGTATTTT.

This clone has just one count. A read error may account for a junction end that differs from germline. The chain has TRBV6-5 and TRBJ2-7, with TRBD2 matching over 7 bases. CDR1 MNHEY and CDR2 SVGAGI come from the germline V gene. The length of the CDR3 is 15 residues. Here the CDR3 reads CASVERASGSDEQYF. The CDR3 DNA reads as TGTGCCAGCGTCGAGCGGGCTAGCGGCTCCGACGAGCAGTACTTC.

J is TRBJ2-1 and V is TRBV7-2; 12 positions match TRBD2. After removal of 3 bases from V and 2 bases from J, the junction contained 8 bases not matched to a gene. There are 18 residues in the CDR3. Germline values: CDR1 SGHTA, CDR2 FQGNSA. CDR3 sequence (DNA): TGTGCCAGCAGCTTTCCGGGACTAGCGGGCTTGACCTACAATGAGCAGTTCTTC. Its translation is CASSFPGLAGLTYNEQFF. The full variable domain, in which reference TRBV7-2 and TRBJ2-1 provide the parts outside the CDR3, is GAGVSQSPSNKVTEKGKDVELRCDPISGHTALYWYRQSLGQGLEFLIYFQGNSAPDKSGLPSDRFSAERTGGSVSTLTIQRTQQEDSAVYLCASSFPGLAGLTYNEQFFGPGTRLTVL.

J is TRBJ2-3 and V is TRBV29-1; D gene ambiguous. V dropped 1 base and J dropped 0 bases, with 11 bases sitting between them. This CDR3 comprises 15 residues. In germline, CDR1 is SQVTM, CDR2 ANQGSEA. The DNA of the CDR3 is TGCAGCGTTGAAGGAGGAGAATATAGCACAGATACGCAGTATTTT. Translated: CSVEGGEYSTDTQYF.

This chain links TRBV5-8 with TRBJ2-3; 8 bases align to TRBD2. The V segment lost 2 bases and the J segment 5 bases; nucleotides outside the gene matches: 7. Germline CDR1 is SGHTS and CDR2 is YDEGEE. This CDR3 region has 15 residues. The CDR3 here is CASSFGRGGGDTQYF. The CDR3 bases are TGTGCCAGCAGCTTTGGACGGGGGGGCGGAGATACGCAGTATTTT.

The table lists this clone with a few counts. The chain joins TRBV11-2 to TRBJ2-3, with D uncertain. Germline assignment: CDR1 SGHAT and CDR2 FQNNGV. This CDR3 is 13 amino acids long. Trimming shortened V by 7 bases and J by 9 bases, and 17 bases separated the two germline ends. CDR3 sequence reads: CASTTSPAGTQYF. In DNA, the CDR3 is TGTGCCAGCACCACCTCACCCGCCGGGACGCAGTATTTT.